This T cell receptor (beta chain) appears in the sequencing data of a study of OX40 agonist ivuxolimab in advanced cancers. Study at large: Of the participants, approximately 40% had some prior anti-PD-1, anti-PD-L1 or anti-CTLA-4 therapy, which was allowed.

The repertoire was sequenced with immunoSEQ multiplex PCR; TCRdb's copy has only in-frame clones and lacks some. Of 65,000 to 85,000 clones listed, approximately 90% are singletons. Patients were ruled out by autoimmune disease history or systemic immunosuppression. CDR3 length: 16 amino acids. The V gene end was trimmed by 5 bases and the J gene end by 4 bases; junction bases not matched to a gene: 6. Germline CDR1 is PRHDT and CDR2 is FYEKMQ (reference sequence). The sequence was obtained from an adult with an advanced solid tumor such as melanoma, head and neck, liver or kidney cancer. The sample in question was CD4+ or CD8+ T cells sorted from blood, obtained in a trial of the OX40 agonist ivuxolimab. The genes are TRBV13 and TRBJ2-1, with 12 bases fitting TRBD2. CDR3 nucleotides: TGTGCCAGCAGCCTCTTGGGGACTAGCGGGTACAATGAGCAGTTCTTC. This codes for CASSLLGTSGYNEQFF.